The 25 T cell receptor beta chains reported below all come from one sample, sequenced in a study of OX40 agonist ivuxolimab in advanced cancers. The repertoire was sequenced with immunoSEQ multiplex PCR; TCRdb's copy has only in-frame clones and lacks some. In the table there are more than 55,000 clones, over 75% of which are singletons. The sequenced sample was CD4+ or CD8+ T cells sorted from blood, obtained in a trial of the OX40 agonist ivuxolimab. Every receptor here comes from an adult with an advanced solid tumor such as melanoma, head and neck, liver or kidney cancer.

The CDR3, as DNA: TGTGCCAGCAGCTCACGTGGAGATACGCAGTATTTT. Translating it yields CASSSRGDTQYF. The chain carries TRBV7-2 and TRBJ2-3; D is ambiguous. The CDR3 length is 12 residues. The germline V gene encodes CDR1 SGHTA and CDR2 FQGNSA. With 4 bases removed from V and 5 bases from J, the gap between germline ends came to 7 bases.

This sequence joins TRBV21-1 and TRBJ2-5. TRBV21-1 is flagged as a pseudogene. The CDR3 loop spans 15 amino acids. CDR3 coding DNA: TGTGCCAGCCGAATGGGGTACAGTCCGCAGGAGACCCAGTACTTC. Translation: CASRMGYSPQETQYF.

This clone was recorded once. This chain links TRBV6-4 with TRBJ1-6, with unresolved D. The V gene lost 5 bases and the J gene lost 7 bases, with 9 bases spanning the gap. Germline V CDR1 and CDR2: MRHNA, SNTAGT. There are 13 residues in the CDR3. For the CDR3, the DNA is TGTGCCAGCAGTACAGACATAAATTCACCCCTCCACTTT. Its protein product is CASSTDINSPLHF.

This clone was seen a single time. The rearrangement joins TRBV4-1 to TRBJ2-7, with 13 nucleotides matching TRBD2. Trimming took 1 base from V and 6 from J; bases not matched to a gene: 6. Germline loops: CDR1 MGHRA, CDR2 YSYEKL. The CDR3 is made up of 16 amino acids. In nucleotides, the CDR3 is TGCGCCAGCAGCCAAGTCGGACTAGCGGGAGCTGGCGAGCAGTACTTC. Translated: CASSQVGLAGAGEQYF.

The chain couples TRBV19 to TRBJ1-1; D uncertain. CDR1 and CDR2 from the germline V gene are LNHDA and SQIVND (reference sequence). Trimming stripped 6 bases from V and 1 base from J, with 6 bases between. The CDR3 totals 12 residues. The DNA of the CDR3 is TGTGCCAGTAGAATGGGGAACACTGAAGCTTTCTTT. Residues: CASRMGNTEAFF.

This rearrangement joins TRBV15 to TRBJ1-5; 8 bases match TRBD1. Per germline, CDR1 LNHNV and CDR2 YYDKDF (reference sequence). The CDR3 is made up of 16 amino acids. The ends lost 4 bases at V and 5 bases at J; junction bases unmatched: 10. The CDR3 DNA is TGTGCCACCAGCAAGGACAGGGAAGACTTAGATCAGCCCCAGCATTTT. This sequence encodes CATSKDREDLDQPQHF.

This clone was counted a single time. The CDR3 reads CASSSVDRYGYTF. The CDR3 DNA reads TGTGCCAGCAGCTCGGTCGACAGGTATGGCTACACCTTC. V and J are TRBV7-9 and TRBJ1-2, with a tentative D call TRBD1 (6 bases). The CDR3 length is 13 residues. Per germline, CDR1 SEHNR and CDR2 FQNEAQ (reference sequence). Deletions cut 4 bases from V and 5 bases from J, with 11 bases between.

The chain links TRBV10-2 to TRBJ1-2; the D gene is possibly TRBD1 (5 bases). V lost 7 bases and J 1 base, leaving 10 bases between the germline ends. Per the germline V gene, CDR1 is WSHSY and CDR2 is SAAADI. The CDR3 contains 13 residues. The CDR3, as DNA: TGCGCCAGCATAGGGGCCGATAACTATGGCTACACCTTC. It specifies CASIGADNYGYTF.

The CDR3 region is CASSYSGTAYEQFF. The CDR3 nucleotides read TGTGCCAGCAGCTACAGCGGGACTGCCTATGAGCAGTTCTTC. The genes are TRBV7-8 and TRBJ2-1; 7 bases are shared with TRBD2. This CDR3 is 14 amino acids long. V was clipped by 4 bases and J by 8 bases; unmatched bases: 8. Germline V gives CDR1 SGHVS, CDR2 FQNEAQ.

J is TRBJ1-3 and V is TRBV28, with D perhaps matching TRBD1 (6 bases). This CDR3 is 19 amino acids long. Germline-derived CDR1 and CDR2 are MDHEN and SYDVKM. Trimming removed 6 bases at V and 0 bases at J, with 24 bases between. CDR3 sequence: CASSPEQGANVYSGNTIYF. The CDR3, as DNA: TGTGCCAGCAGCCCCGAACAGGGCGCGAACGTGTACTCTGGAAACACCATATATTTT.

V and J are TRBV9 and TRBJ1-1, with D perhaps matching TRBD1 (5 bases). This CDR3 contains 12 residues. Germline CDR1 SGDLS, CDR2 YYNGEE. V was cut by 4 bases and J by 5 bases, with 9 bases left in between. The CDR3 sequence: CASSSGGTEAFF. For the CDR3, the DNA is TGTGCCAGCAGCTCCGGGGGGACTGAAGCTTTCTTT.

The chain recombines TRBV27 with TRBJ2-7; a weak D match, TRBD2 (5 bases). The CDR3 has 14 residues. Germline V gives CDR1 MNHEY, CDR2 SMNVEV (reference sequence). V lost 3 bases, J lost 1 base, and 10 bases lay in between. The CDR3 DNA reads TGTGCCAGCAGTTTTTGGGCGGGTTCCTACGAGCAGTACTTC. Residues: CASSFWAGSYEQYF.

The chain employs TRBV27 and TRBJ1-2; a possible D gene is TRBD1 (5 bases). This CDR3 is built from 13 residues. Germline V lookup: CDR1 MNHEY, CDR2 SMNVEV (reference sequence). Trimming removed 3 bases from V and 7 bases from J, with 12 bases in between. The CDR3 is CASSFLGAGGYTF. The CDR3 nucleotides read TGTGCCAGCAGTTTTTTAGGGGCTGGTGGCTACACCTTC.

Only a few counts were recorded for this clone. The CDR3 region has the DNA TGTGCCAGCAGGGATGGGGGGGCCTCCTCCTACGAGCAGTACGTC. It codes for CASRDGGASSYEQYV. The V gene is TRBV6-1, the J gene TRBJ2-7; tentative D call: TRBD2 (7 bases). From germline, CDR1 is MNHNS and CDR2 SASEGT. CDR3 length equals 15 residues. V was trimmed by 6 bases and J by 0 bases, leaving 15 bases between them.

The rearrangement joins TRBV7-9 to TRBJ2-7; D remains unclear. The V and J ends lost 1 base and 5 bases respectively, with 6 bases between them. The CDR3 is made up of 12 amino acids. The germline V gene encodes CDR1 SEHNR and CDR2 FQNEAQ (reference sequence). The CDR3 loop is CASSLGYDEQYV. The CDR3 nucleotides are TGTGCCAGCAGCTTAGGTTACGACGAGCAGTACGTC.

This clone was observed once. This chain uses TRBV6-5 with TRBJ2-1; D gene uncertain. CDR3 length equals 11 residues. V lost 4 bases, J lost 5 bases, and 3 bases lay in between. Germline assignment: CDR1 MNHEY and CDR2 SVGAGI. The CDR3 spells CASSSNNEQFF. The CDR3 nucleotides are TGTGCCAGCAGTTCAAACAATGAGCAGTTCTTC.

The chain recombines TRBV27 with TRBJ1-1; TRBD1 is a possible D gene (5 bases). V dropped 4 bases and J dropped 3 bases, with 12 bases sitting between them. Germline lookup yields CDR1 MNHEY and CDR2 SMNVEV (reference sequence). The CDR3 has 14 residues. The chain's CDR3 is CASSWDQEHTEAFF. The DNA for the CDR3 is TGTGCCAGCAGTTGGGACCAGGAGCACACTGAAGCTTTCTTT.

The rearrangement links TRBV28 to TRBJ1-2; the D gene is possibly TRBD1 (6 bases). The CDR3 extends over 15 amino acids. In germline, CDR1 is MDHEN, CDR2 SYDVKM. With 3 bases removed from V and 8 bases from J, the gap between germline ends came to 19 bases. The CDR3 coding sequence is TGTGCCAGCAGTTTGATTAGGGGGGCTATTACCGGCTACACCTTC. Protein sequence: CASSLIRGAITGYTF.

The chain employs TRBV7-7 and TRBJ1-1, with D hard to call. The V gene lost 2 bases and the J gene lost 5 bases, with 9 bases spanning the gap. The CDR3 totals 13 residues. Germline lookup yields CDR1 SSHAT and CDR2 FNYEAQ (reference sequence). The CDR3 nucleotides are TGTGCCAGCAGCTTAACCGTTTCAACTGAAGCTTTCTTT. This translates into CASSLTVSTEAFF.

The chain is built from TRBV11-2 and TRBJ2-3; 9 nucleotides line up with TRBD2. This CDR3 region has 16 residues. V was pared by 1 base and J by 0 bases, with 2 bases of the junction left unmatched. CDR1 is SGHAT, CDR2 FQNNGV, per germline. DNA of the CDR3: TGTGCCAGCAGCTTAGCAAGCGGGAGGAGCACAGATACGCAGTATTTT. This sequence encodes CASSLASGRSTDTQYF.

V usage is TRBV7-2 and J usage is TRBJ2-7; D unclear. The V gene's germline CDR1 is SGHTA and CDR2 FQGNSA. The CDR3 totals 12 residues. The V and J ends lost 4 bases and 4 bases respectively, with 8 bases between them. CDR3 residues: CASSSHPYEQYF. CDR3 DNA sequence: TGTGCCAGCAGCTCCCACCCTTACGAGCAGTACTTC.

The chain joins TRBV4-1 to TRBJ2-5; TRBD1 aligns across 7 bases. V lost 4 bases, J lost 5 bases, and 13 bases stayed unmatched. Germline loops: CDR1 MGHRA, CDR2 YSYEKL. This CDR3 region has 16 residues. The CDR3 DNA follows: TGCGCCAGCAGCCCGGGACAGCGACTTGGGATGGAGACCCAGTACTTC. It yields the protein CASSPGQRLGMETQYF.

The V and J genes are TRBV9 and TRBJ1-2; tentative D call: TRBD1 (6 bases). Trimming shortened V by 3 bases and J by 7 bases, and 28 bases separated the two germline ends. The germline gives CDR1 SGDLS, CDR2 YYNGEE. The CDR3 sequence is 18 residues long. The CDR3 region is CASSAQTGGLTITAGYTF. In DNA form, the CDR3 reads TGTGCCAGCAGCGCCCAGACGGGGGGCTTAACAATAACGGCTGGCTACACCTTC.

The CDR3 region has the DNA TGTGCCAGCAGTGAACCCTCGGCGGTTTTCGTCACAGATACGCAGTATTTT. It yields the protein CASSEPSAVFVTDTQYF. The genes are TRBV2 and TRBJ2-3; D is uncertain. The germline gives CDR1 SNHLY, CDR2 FYNNEI. This CDR3 region has 17 residues. Trimming took 2 bases from V and 2 from J, leaving 17 bases between them.

The chain uses TRBV11-2 and TRBJ1-4, with 8 bases lining up with TRBD1. The CDR3 extends over 18 amino acids. J gave up 7 bases and V 0 bases, and 13 bases lay outside the gene matches. Germline CDR1 reads SGHAT; CDR2 reads FQNNGV. The CDR3 here is CASSLDKWGQVASEKLFF. CDR3 bases: TGTGCCAGCAGCTTAGATAAGTGGGGACAGGTTGCAAGTGAAAAACTGTTTTTT.